Listed here is a single TCR beta chain. Original handling: Amplification of reference gene primers was used by the study to estimate nucleated cell counts. Sequenced by immunoSEQ multiplex PCR; TCRdb stores in-frame clones only, minus some. V, J and clone size were drawn from that table, and D and trimming were deduced from the DNA. The data contain approximately 150,000 clones, roughly 85% of them singletons. These data come from a study of blood T cell repertoires in COVID-19. Study-wide background: The samples span acute and convalescent COVID-19 from the United States, Italy and Spain. PBMCs, B-cell-depleted T cells, or T cells were the source of the cDNA or gDNA that made up the material.

This CDR3 contains 14 residues. CDR1 KGHSH and CDR2 LQKENI come from the germline V gene. Trimming pared 6 bases from V and 7 bases from J, leaving 18 bases between. Sequencing was done on a sample of peripheral blood. The V gene is TRBV18, the J gene TRBJ1-1, with a tentative D call TRBD1 (6 bases). This clonotype originated in a human donor in a cohort sampled during active COVID-19. In nucleotides, the CDR3 is TGTGCCAGCTCCTATGACCAGGGGTCTAATGAAGCTTTCTTT. Its translation: CASSYDQGSNEAFF.